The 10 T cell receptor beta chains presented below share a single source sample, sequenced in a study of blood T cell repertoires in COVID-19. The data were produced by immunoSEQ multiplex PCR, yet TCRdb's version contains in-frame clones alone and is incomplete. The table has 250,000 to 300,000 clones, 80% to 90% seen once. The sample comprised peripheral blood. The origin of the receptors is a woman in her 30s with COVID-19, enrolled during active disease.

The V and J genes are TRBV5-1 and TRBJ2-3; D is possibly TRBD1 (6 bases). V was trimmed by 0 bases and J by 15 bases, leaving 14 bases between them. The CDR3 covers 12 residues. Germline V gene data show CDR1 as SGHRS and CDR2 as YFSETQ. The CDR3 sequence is CASSLGQGSTYF. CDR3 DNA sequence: TGCGCCAGCAGCTTGGGGCAGGGGAGTACATATTTT.

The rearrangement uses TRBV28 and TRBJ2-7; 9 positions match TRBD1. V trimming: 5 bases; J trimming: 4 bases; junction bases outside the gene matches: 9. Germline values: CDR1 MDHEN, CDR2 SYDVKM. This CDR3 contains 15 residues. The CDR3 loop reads CASSKSGTGMYEQYF. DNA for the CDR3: TGTGCCAGCAGTAAATCCGGGACAGGGATGTACGAGCAGTACTTC.

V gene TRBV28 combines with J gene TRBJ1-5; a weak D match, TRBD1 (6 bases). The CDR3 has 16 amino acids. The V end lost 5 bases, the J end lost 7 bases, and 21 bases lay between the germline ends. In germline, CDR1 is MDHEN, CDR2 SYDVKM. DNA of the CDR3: TGTGCCAGCAGTCTTTGGCCCAAGGGGGGGACGCAGCCCCAGCATTTT. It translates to CASSLWPKGGTQPQHF.

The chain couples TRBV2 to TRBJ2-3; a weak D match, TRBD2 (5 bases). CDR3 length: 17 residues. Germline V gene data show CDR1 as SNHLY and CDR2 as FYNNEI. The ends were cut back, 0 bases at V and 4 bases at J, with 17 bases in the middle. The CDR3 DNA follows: TGTGCCAGCAGTGAAGCGCTGGCTAGAGGGCGGCCAGATACGCAGTATTTT. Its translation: CASSEALARGRPDTQYF. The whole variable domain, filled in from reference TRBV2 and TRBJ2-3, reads EPEVTQTPSHQVTQMGQEVILRCVPISNHLYFYWYRQILGQKVEFLVSFYNNEISEKSEIFDDQFSVERPDGSNFTLKIRSTKLEDSAMYFCASSEALARGRPDTQYFGPGTRLTVL.

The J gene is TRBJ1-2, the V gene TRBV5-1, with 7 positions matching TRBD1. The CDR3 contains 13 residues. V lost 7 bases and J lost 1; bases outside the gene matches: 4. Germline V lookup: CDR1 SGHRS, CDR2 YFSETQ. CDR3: CASGDSFNYGYTF. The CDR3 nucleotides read TGCGCCAGCGGGGACAGCTTTAACTATGGCTACACCTTC.

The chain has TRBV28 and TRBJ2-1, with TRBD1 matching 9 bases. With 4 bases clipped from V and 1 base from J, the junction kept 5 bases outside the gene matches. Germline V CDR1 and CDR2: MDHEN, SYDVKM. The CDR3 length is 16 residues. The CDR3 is CASSWDREASYNEQFF. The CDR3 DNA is TGTGCCAGCAGTTGGGACAGGGAGGCATCCTACAATGAGCAGTTCTTC.

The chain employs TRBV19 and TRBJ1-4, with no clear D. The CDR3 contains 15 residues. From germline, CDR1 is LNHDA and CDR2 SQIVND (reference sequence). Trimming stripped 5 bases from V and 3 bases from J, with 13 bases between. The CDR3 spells CASSWTLGANEKLFF. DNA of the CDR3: TGTGCCAGTAGTTGGACCCTCGGGGCTAATGAAAAACTGTTTTTT. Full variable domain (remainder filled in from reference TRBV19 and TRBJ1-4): DGGITQSPKYLFRKEGQNVTLSCEQNLNHDAMYWYRQDPGQGLRLIYYSQIVNDFQKGDIAEGYSVSREKKESFPLTVTSAQKNPTAFYLCASSWTLGANEKLFFGSGTQLSVL.

In nucleotides, the CDR3 is TGTGCCAGCGTTGCGACTAGCGGGGGGGCCGGCGAGCAGTACTTC. Amino acids: CASVATSGGAGEQYF. This chain connects TRBV6-5 to TRBJ2-7; TRBD2 agrees at 14 bases. CDR1 and CDR2 (germline): MNHEY, SVGAGI. V was clipped by 8 bases and J by 6 bases; unmatched bases: 9. The CDR3 extends over 15 amino acids.

This CDR3 reads CATSDSTSTDTQYF. CDR3 nucleotides: TGTGCCACCAGTGATTCCACTAGCACAGATACGCAGTATTTT. The chain employs TRBV24-1 and TRBJ2-3; D ambiguous. Germline V CDR1 and CDR2: KGHDR, SFDVKD. The CDR3 runs 14 residues. The V and J ends lost 2 bases and 0 bases respectively, with 5 bases between them.

The CDR3, as DNA: TGTGCCAGCAGTTACCAGGGGTATAATGAAAAACTGTTTTTT. The encoded protein is CASSYQGYNEKLFF. The rearrangement links TRBV27 to TRBJ1-4, with D possibly TRBD1 on 6 matching bases. The CDR3 is 14 residues long. Germline CDR1 MNHEY, CDR2 SMNVEV (reference sequence). Trimming cost V 4 bases and J 4 bases, with 10 bases left between them.